This TCR beta chain was identified during a study of PD-1 blockade in classical Hodgkin lymphoma (dated by TCRdb to about 2020). Regarding the complete study: Nivolumab dosing was 3 mg/kg intravenously every 2 weeks, continuing until either disease progression or unacceptable toxicity. To define a peripheral blood immune signature of response to PD-1 blockade in classical Hodgkin lymphoma, the study combined TCR beta sequencing with CyTOF.

Points the paper makes about the study in general: Patients starting nivolumab less than 1 year after ASCT had lower diversity and were excluded from later analyses to avoid confounding by immune reconstitution. Baseline TCR diversity was reported as lower in newly diagnosed patients than in healthy donors, and lower still in relapsed/refractory patients. The study covered only a single clinical trial cohort, and the causes of the repertoire differences, possibly disease activity or prior therapy, were still not defined. Trial patients achieving complete response had baseline diversity similar to newly diagnosed patients, whereas partial responders and progressors had significantly lower diversity. A significant rise by C4D1 was seen in CD4+ but not CD8+ TCR diversity (p=0.0027 vs p=0.16), with the rise being most apparent in complete responders (p=0.02).

For CDR1 and CDR2, the germline V gene lists MDHEN and SYDVKM. V sheds 8 bases and J sheds 1 base, leaving 8 bases between their ends. The CDR3 starts with the cysteine, ends with the phenylalanine, and has 12 residues. The sequence is cut down to CDR3 DNA, 36 bases in frame from base 1. The Qiagen DNeasy kit was used to extract genomic DNA from unsorted PBMCs and from the negatively selected CD4+ and CD8+ fractions. TCR beta CDR3 regions were subjected to amplification by immunoSEQ multiplex PCR with primers that anneal to V and J segments. Amplification bias was minimized using a synthetic immune receptor repertoire, and residual bias was removed computationally after sequencing. In the paper's pipeline: Custom Python scripts were used to quantify repertoire diversity as the Shannon entropy index. The unsorted, CD4+ and CD8+ repertoires were each analyzed separately, with the exception of combined analyses, where CD4+ and CD8+ sequences were merged in silico. A clone was considered expanded if an increase in frequency of at least 2-fold after treatment relative to C1D1 was found, and a pseudocount of 0.5 was applied to clones undetected at baseline. Singleton clones were defined as clones with 0 or 1 copy at C1D1, and non-singleton clones were defined as clones with 2 or more copies. Clones expanded in unsorted samples were assigned a CD4+, CD8+ or unknown annotation through matching of protein sequences in sorted samples from the same patient. Wilcoxon tests were applied to paired samples to test diversity changes from C1D1 to C4D1. TCRdb retrieved this table from immuneACCESS and kept in-frame rearrangements only. Not all clones are present; in checked studies, unresolved V genes account for under half, and no reason is known for the remainder. V and J calls and clone size are those listed in that table; D and trimming were worked out from the DNA. The sample table lists fewer than 55,000 clones, 78% of them with a count of one. The biggest ten clones account for 37% of the sample.

The time point tag for this specimen amounts to: cycle 4 day 1 (C4D1), after 6 weeks of nivolumab. Relapse after autologous stem cell transplantation had occurred in all trial patients, and cohorts A, B and C were distinguished by prior brentuximab vedotin exposure. The trial cohort was composed of about 60 patients with relapsed/refractory classical Hodgkin lymphoma, for whom complete response, partial response or progressive disease was recorded as best overall response. In the multi-cohort phase II CheckMate 205 trial, trial patients received single-agent nivolumab. An independent review committee assessed best overall response by applying the 2007 International Working Group response criteria. Trial PBMCs were collected immediately before nivolumab initiation (C1D1) and during therapy at cycle 2 day 1 and cycle 4 day 1. Peripheral blood was collected in 8 mL Vacutainer Cell Preparation Tubes, from which PBMCs were isolated by centrifugation and then cryopreserved.

Worth noting for this clone: Which antigen it targets is not known. No much larger clonotype is one base removed from it; base qualities were not supplied.

The chain was built from TRBV28 and TRBJ1-1; a tentative D match to TRBD1 spans 6 bases. The clonotype comes from a human donor with classical Hodgkin lymphoma. This specimen was peripheral blood mononuclear cells (PBMCs), taken before the fourth cycle of nivolumab. The nucleotides are TGTGCCAGCGGGGGGGCGAACACTGAAGCTTTCTTT. Its coded protein is CASGGANTEAFF.